The 11 T cell receptor beta chains listed next were all sequenced from one sample in a study of blood T cell repertoires in COVID-19. The repertoire was sequenced with immunoSEQ multiplex PCR; TCRdb's copy has only in-frame clones and lacks some. Of about 230,000 clones in the sample, roughly 80% were seen once. Sequencing was performed on peripheral blood. Receptors originate from a man in his forties or fifties with active or convalescent COVID-19.

This chain joins TRBV5-4 and TRBJ1-1; 7 bases align to TRBD1. CDR3 length: 12 residues. CDR1 SGHNT and CDR2 YYREEE come from the germline V gene (reference sequence). Trimming took 5 bases from V and 5 from J; bases not matched to a gene: 3. The CDR3: CASRSTGTEAFF. The CDR3 DNA follows: TGTGCCAGCAGGTCGACAGGGACTGAAGCTTTCTTT.

V is TRBV20-1 and J is TRBJ2-3; 11 bases map to TRBD2. CDR3 length equals 16 residues. CDR1 DFQATT and CDR2 SNEGSKA come from the germline V gene (reference sequence). V was pared by 3 bases and J by 2 bases, with 7 bases of the junction left unmatched. The CDR3 DNA follows: TGCAGTGCTAGTCGGTCTAGCGGGGGGTACACAGATACGCAGTATTTT. This translates into CSASRSSGGYTDTQYF.

V usage is TRBV28 and J usage is TRBJ1-3, with D perhaps TRBD1 (5 bases). CDR1 is MDHEN and CDR2 is SYDVKM in the germline V gene. This CDR3 comprises 15 residues. Trimming cost V 5 bases and J 3 bases, with 14 bases left between them. This CDR3 is CASSLSQGHGNTIYF. The DNA of the CDR3 is TGTGCCAGCAGTCTAAGTCAGGGTCATGGAAACACCATATATTTT.

DNA of the CDR3: TGCGCTGACCCCCCGGGACACTCCTCTGGAAACACCATATATTTT. It translates to CADPPGHSSGNTIYF. The rearrangement uses TRBV5-1 and TRBJ1-3; possibly TRBD1 for D (6 bases). Germline-derived CDR1 and CDR2 are SGHRS and YFSETQ. CDR3 size: 15 residues.

Points on this clone: Sequence at one end of the junction differs from germline and may be a read error. CDR3 in amino acids: CASSLATERGMNF. The CDR3 bases are TGTGCCAGCAGCTTGGCCACCGAACGGGGTATGAACTTC. The chain employs TRBV5-4 and TRBJ2-7; D perhaps matches TRBD2 (5 bases). This CDR3 has 13 residues. The V gene's germline CDR1 is SGHNT and CDR2 YYREEE (reference sequence).

The CDR3 DNA reads TGCAGCGCATCTAGGGGCCTTAACACAGATACGCAGTATTTT. Amino acid sequence: CSASRGLNTDTQYF. V is TRBV29-1 and J is TRBJ2-3, with TRBD1 as a possible D gene (5 bases). Germline V gene lookup returns CDR1 SQVTM and CDR2 ANQGSEA. V was pared by 7 bases and J by 2 bases, with 16 bases between. This CDR3 contains 14 residues.

The chain combines TRBV6-5 with TRBJ1-5; D perhaps matches TRBD1 (5 bases). Germline V gene sequence: CDR1 MNHEY, CDR2 SVGAGI. The CDR3 consists of 13 residues. V lost 5 bases and J lost 8, with 13 bases in between. In nucleotides, the CDR3 is TGTGCCAGCAGTCCCCTGGGGGGGGAGCCCCAGCATTTT. Translating gives CASSPLGGEPQHF.

The count of this clone is one. V usage is TRBV13 and J usage is TRBJ2-3; D is uncertain. Germline V gene sequence: CDR1 PRHDT, CDR2 FYEKMQ (reference sequence). This CDR3 spans 14 amino acids. With 1 base removed from V and 5 bases from J, the gap between germline ends came to 10 bases. DNA of the CDR3: TGTGCCAGCAGCTTAGTCCCGTCCAGAGATACGCAGTATTTT. It encodes CASSLVPSRDTQYF.

The V gene is TRBV4-2, the J gene TRBJ2-5; TRBD2 agrees at 10 bases. In germline, CDR1 is LGHNA, CDR2 YNFKEQ. This CDR3 has 14 residues. J lost 9 bases, V lost 1 base, and 5 bases had no gene match. The CDR3 loop is CASSQGLAGEAQYF. The CDR3 DNA follows: TGTGCCAGCAGCCAAGGCCTAGCGGGGGAGGCCCAGTACTTC.

The rearrangement uses TRBV7-8 and TRBJ1-4; the match to TRBD1 covers 8 bases. The germline V gene encodes CDR1 SGHVS and CDR2 FQNEAQ. The CDR3 sequence is 14 residues long. V was clipped by 5 bases and J by 4 bases; unmatched bases: 3. CDR3 amino acids: CASSRTGYNEKLFF. CDR3 in DNA: TGTGCCAGCAGCCGGACAGGGTATAATGAAAAACTGTTTTTT.

The chain carries TRBV6-1 and TRBJ2-2; 13 bases align to TRBD2. The CDR3 loop spans 18 amino acids. Per germline, CDR1 MNHNS and CDR2 SASEGT. With 0 bases clipped from V and 3 bases from J, the junction kept 4 bases outside the gene matches. The CDR3 DNA sequence: TGTGCCAGCAGTGAAGCACGACTAGCGGGGGGTCACACCGGGGAGCTGTTTTTT. It is translated as CASSEARLAGGHTGELFF.